Given below is one TCR beta chain in context. The sample comes from a study of cytomegalovirus exposure and HLA in healthy donors. Germline lookup yields CDR1 GTSNPN and CDR2 SVGIG (reference sequence). V was pared by 4 bases and J by 0 bases, with 15 bases between. This CDR3 contains 16 residues. The PCR was carried out with 60 Vbeta primers and 13 Jbeta primers. Profiled with immunoSEQ multiplex PCR; TCRdb holds only in-frame clones, not every one. The sample includes under 200,000 clones, roughly 80% of them seen just once. This chain joins TRBV30 and TRBJ2-2; TRBD2 is a possible D gene (6 bases). This TCR came from a woman aged 18 to 35 in good health and CMV-seronegative. The material sequenced was PBMCs. CDR3 nucleotides: TGTGCCTGGACTTTAGGGGACTCAACGAACACCGGGGAGCTGTTTTTT. It specifies CAWTLGDSTNTGELFF.